This TCR beta chain stems from a study of T cells after yellow fever vaccination. General study results and limits: The study re-detected most primary-vaccination clones after the booster (approximately 96% CD4, around 89% CD8). The secondary response peaked faster, at day 5 versus 15, but was weaker. Bulk-population clonotypes that are abundant could appear as contaminants in FACS-sorted repertoires.

Germline loops: CDR1 GTSNPN, CDR2 SVGIG (reference sequence). CDR3 size: 13 residues. The ends were cut back, 1 base at V and 4 bases at J, with 9 bases in the middle. This clonotype was seen ten or more times. Its antigen remains unidentified. 5'RACE template switching added a universal primer site and UMIs to TCR cDNA. One entry per CDR3 protein results from TCRdb running MiXCR on the 5' RACE reads. The sample lists 300,000 or so distinct CDR3 sequences, approximately 12% occurring once. The V gene is TRBV30, the J gene TRBJ2-3; D gene unclear. The clonotype originates from a man aged 25-45 years who received the YFV17D yellow fever vaccine. The specimen comprised CD4+ T cells sorted from PBMCs, sampled 45 days after the yellow fever booster vaccination. CDR3 nucleotides: TGTGCCTGGAGTGGAGAAGACCCAGATACGCAGTATTTT. This gives the protein CAWSGEDPDTQYF.